The source of this T cell receptor (beta chain) is a study of T cell responses to AZD1222 COVID-19 vaccine. Study-wide results and limits: Seropositive status at baseline applied to only five or six AZD1222 recipients. Rises in breadth and depth of Spike-specific TCRs came after two AZD1222 doses.

Germline V gene data show CDR1 as MNHEY and CDR2 as SMNVEV (reference sequence). This CDR3 is 12 amino acids long. Trimming cost V 11 bases and J 8 bases, with 15 bases left between them. This clone was found a few times. Its target is unknown. Repertoires were generated with immunoSEQ multiplex PCR, while TCRdb's copy carries only in-frame clones and drops some. Among under 150,000 clones listed, more than 85% were seen once. The TCR comes from an adult in good health. The starting material was peripheral blood, obtained on day 0 of AZD1222 vaccination. V and J are TRBV27 and TRBJ2-2; D may be TRBD2 (6 bases). The CDR3 nucleotides are TGTGCCTCACGGGGGAGTAATGGGGAGCTGTTTTTT. Protein: CASRGSNGELFF.